A single sample is the source of the 31 T cell receptor beta chains below, sequenced in a study of CD8 T cells in Susac syndrome. Random hexamers were used to reverse transcribe roughly 0.5 to 1 ug of RNA. TCRdb fed the immunoSEQ multiplex PCR reads into MiXCR, producing one record per CDR3 protein. Of under 85,000 distinct CDR3 sequences in the sample, approximately 96% were seen once. Sequencing was carried out using CD8+ T cells from PBMCs. These receptor sequences come from a human donor with multiple sclerosis.

This clonotype came up once. This chain uses TRBV29-1 with TRBJ1-1; D gene unclear. Germline CDR1 SQVTM, CDR2 ANQGSEA. V gave up 4 bases and J gave up 0 bases, with 6 bases separating them. The length of the CDR3 is 12 residues. For the CDR3, the DNA is TGCAGCGTTGTTAGAGTGAACACTGAAGCTTTCTTT. It translates to CSVVRVNTEAFF.

The CDR3 loop reads CATSGRGSGDEQFF. CDR3 DNA sequence: TGTGCCACCAGTGGGAGGGGATCTGGGGATGAGCAGTTCTTC. V gene TRBV24-1 combines with J gene TRBJ2-1; D possibly corresponds to TRBD2 (6 bases). The CDR3 sequence is 14 residues long. With 5 bases removed from V and 8 bases from J, the gap between germline ends came to 15 bases. CDR1 and CDR2 from the germline V gene are KGHDR and SFDVKD.

This clonotype was seen a single time. The chain joins TRBV15 to TRBJ1-5, with TRBD1 matching 7 bases. The V segment lost 6 bases and the J segment 7 bases; nucleotides outside the gene matches: 12. The CDR3 contains 15 residues. The germline CDR1 and CDR2 sequences are LNHNV and YYDKDF (reference sequence). CDR3 region: CATRGIAGGGQPQHF. CDR3 DNA sequence: TGTGCCACCAGGGGTATCGCAGGGGGAGGGCAGCCCCAGCATTTT.

The chain joins TRBV6-2 or TRBV6-3 to TRBJ1-5; D is perhaps TRBD1 (5 bases). This CDR3 contains 17 residues. The germline gives CDR1 MNHEY, CDR2 SVGEGT. V was shortened by 0 bases and J by 7 bases, with 19 bases between the two germline ends. The CDR3 DNA reads TGTGCCAGCAGTTACTCGCTCCGGGGCGGCGCGAGGCAGCCCCAGCATTTT. Residues: CASSYSLRGGARQPQHF.

The J gene is TRBJ2-7, the V gene TRBV20-1; a possible D gene is TRBD1 (7 bases). V dropped 3 bases and J dropped 2 bases, with 14 bases sitting between them. Germline V gene sequence: CDR1 DFQATT, CDR2 SNEGSKA (reference sequence). The CDR3 spans 14 residues. The DNA of the CDR3 is TGCAGTGCTAGTATCCAGGGGGGACCCTACGAGCAGTACTTC. Protein product: CSASIQGGPYEQYF.

The chain links TRBV7-9 to TRBJ2-7; D perhaps matches TRBD1 (5 bases). V lost 1 base and J lost 5, with 12 bases in between. The CDR3 totals 14 residues. Germline V gene data show CDR1 as SEHNR and CDR2 as FQNEAQ (reference sequence). Here the CDR3 DNA reads TGTGCCAGCAGCTTAGGGCAGGGCGGTCACGAGCAGTACTTC. As protein: CASSLGQGGHEQYF.

CDR3 nucleotide sequence: TGTGCCAGCAGTCCGGGACAATTGGGGAACAATGAGCAGTTCTTC. Translation: CASSPGQLGNNEQFF. The rearrangement uses TRBV2 and TRBJ2-1; TRBD1 might be the D (6 bases). The CDR3 is 15 residues long. The germline V and J ends were trimmed by 5 bases and 5 bases, with 16 bases remaining between them. The germline V gene encodes CDR1 SNHLY and CDR2 FYNNEI.

The chain uses TRBV5-6 and TRBJ1-1; no definite D call. Trimming took 0 bases from V and 0 from J, leaving 3 bases between them. The CDR3 totals 13 residues. Germline V gene sequence: CDR1 SGHDT, CDR2 YYEEEE. CDR3 DNA: TGTGCCAGCAGCTTGGCACTGAACACTGAAGCTTTCTTT. Residues: CASSLALNTEAFF.

This clonotype came up once. The rearrangement links TRBV3-1 to TRBJ1-6; maybe TRBD1 (6 bases). V was pared by 3 bases and J by 8 bases, with 17 bases between. In germline, CDR1 is LGHDT, CDR2 YNNKEL (reference sequence). This CDR3 spans 16 amino acids. The CDR3 is CASSHYTGGGDSPLHF. The CDR3 region has the DNA TGTGCCAGCAGCCATTACACCGGGGGCGGTGATTCACCCCTCCACTTT.

This chain connects TRBV20-1 to TRBJ2-3; D ambiguous. Trimming left V 1 base short and J 5 bases short, with 4 bases between. This CDR3 has 11 residues. Germline assignment: CDR1 DFQATT and CDR2 SNEGSKA (reference sequence). For the CDR3, the DNA is TGCAGTGCTAGAGTAGGAGATACGCAGTATTTT. Amino acid sequence: CSARVGDTQYF.

The rearrangement links TRBV12-3 or TRBV12-4 to TRBJ2-7; D is tentatively TRBD1 or TRBD2 (5 bases each). The CDR3 sequence is 14 residues long. V shed 7 bases and J shed 1 base, with 14 bases lying between them. CDR3 amino acids: CASTSGAVSYEQYF. The CDR3 DNA follows: TGTGCCAGCACCTCCGGGGCAGTTTCCTACGAGCAGTACTTC.

This chain links TRBV27 with TRBJ1-6; no reliable D call. CDR3 size: 13 residues. Trimming stripped 4 bases from V and 9 bases from J, with 10 bases between. From germline, CDR1 is MNHEY and CDR2 SMNVEV (reference sequence). The CDR3 protein is CASSYTQGSPLHF. The DNA for the CDR3 is TGTGCCAGCAGTTATACACAAGGTTCACCCCTCCACTTT.

This rearrangement joins TRBV28 to TRBJ2-7; D uncertain. The germline gives CDR1 MDHEN, CDR2 SYDVKM. Trimming stripped 3 bases from V and 6 bases from J, with 9 bases between. The CDR3 runs 12 residues. CDR3 in amino acids: CASSFYDGEQYF. The CDR3 coding sequence is TGTGCCAGCAGTTTCTACGACGGCGAGCAGTACTTC.

The rearrangement links TRBV29-1 to TRBJ2-3; perhaps TRBD2 as D (7 bases). The V gene's germline CDR1 is SQVTM and CDR2 ANQGSEA. Trimming shortened V by 3 bases and J by 2 bases, and 9 bases separated the two germline ends. The CDR3 has 13 amino acids. The CDR3 spells CSVDGGATDTQYF. The CDR3 DNA is TGCAGCGTTGATGGGGGGGCCACAGATACGCAGTATTTT.

The chain links TRBV7-9 to TRBJ2-7; 7 bases line up with TRBD1. Per germline, CDR1 SEHNR and CDR2 FQNEAQ (reference sequence). The trim removed 5 bases at V and 0 bases at J, leaving 7 bases unmatched. CDR3 length equals 15 residues. CDR3 residues: CASSHPGQPSYEQYF. As DNA, the CDR3 is TGTGCCAGCAGCCACCCGGGACAGCCCTCCTACGAGCAGTACTTC.

This clonotype was counted a single time. The chain joins TRBV30 to TRBJ2-7, with 9 bases identical to TRBD1. Unmatched junction bases numbered 9, after V lost 2 bases and J lost 4 bases. Germline-derived CDR1 and CDR2 are GTSNPN and SVGIG (reference sequence). The CDR3 has 15 residues. This chain's CDR3 is CAWSNSGTGLYEQYF. CDR3 DNA: TGTGCCTGGAGTAATTCCGGGACAGGGTTATACGAGCAGTACTTC.

The CDR3 is CASSTRTDTQYF. The DNA for the CDR3 is TGTGCCAGCAGCACCCGCACAGATACGCAGTATTTT. The chain couples TRBV9 to TRBJ2-3; D gene unclear. Germline V lookup: CDR1 SGDLS, CDR2 YYNGEE. This CDR3 contains 12 residues. Trimming shortened V by 4 bases and J by 1 base, and 4 bases separated the two germline ends.

The rearrangement links TRBV20-1 to TRBJ2-3; 12 bases agree with TRBD2. CDR1 is DFQATT, CDR2 SNEGSKA, per germline (reference sequence). The CDR3 totals 14 residues. The ends lost 6 bases at V and 3 bases at J; junction bases unmatched: 4. The CDR3, as DNA: TGCAGTGCCGACGGACTAGCGGGGACAGATACGCAGTATTTT. It is translated as CSADGLAGTDTQYF.

CDR3 in amino acids: CAWSLTDQGPQHF. The DNA for the CDR3 is TGTGCCTGGAGCCTCACGGACCAAGGGCCCCAGCATTTT. The chain employs TRBV30 and TRBJ1-5; D gene uncertain. V was clipped by 3 bases and J by 9 bases, with 15 bases between them. Looked up from germline, CDR1 is GTSNPN and CDR2 is SVGIG (reference sequence). The CDR3 has 13 residues.

This clonotype occurred once. The V call is TRBV29-1, the J call TRBJ1-1, with D possibly matching TRBD1 (6 bases). Trimming took off 6 bases at V and 3 bases at J, with 14 bases between the two ends. Germline assignment: CDR1 SQVTM and CDR2 ANQGSEA. The CDR3 runs 13 residues. CDR3 in DNA: TGCAGCGTGCTACAGGGTCTGGACACTGAAGCTTTCTTT. The encoded protein is CSVLQGLDTEAFF.

This chain joins TRBV7-9 and TRBJ1-2, with 7 bases that match TRBD1. This CDR3 comprises 15 residues. Per the germline V gene, CDR1 is SEHNR and CDR2 is FQNEAQ (reference sequence). V was clipped by 4 bases and J by 0 bases; unmatched bases: 5. The CDR3 nucleotides are TGTGCCAGCAGCTATCCCGGGACAGCTAACTATGGCTACACCTTC. Protein: CASSYPGTANYGYTF.

The chain is built from TRBV6-1 and TRBJ1-5; possible D gene TRBD1, 5 bases. The germline V gene has CDR1 MNHNS and CDR2 SASEGT. CDR3 length: 13 amino acids. V lost 5 bases and J 9 bases, leaving 14 bases between the germline ends. This CDR3 reads CASSQGLGRPQHF. The CDR3 DNA is TGTGCCAGCAGTCAGGGACTGGGGCGGCCCCAGCATTTT.

This chain connects TRBV18 to TRBJ2-7, with D hard to call. V was cut by 2 bases and J by 6 bases, with 17 bases left in between. The CDR3 runs 15 residues. CDR1 and CDR2 from the germline V gene are KGHSH and LQKENI. CDR3 amino acids: CASSPELERAFEQYF. The CDR3 DNA is TGTGCCAGCTCACCAGAGCTAGAAAGGGCGTTCGAGCAGTACTTC. The whole variable domain, filled in from reference TRBV18 and TRBJ2-7, reads NAGVMQNPRHLVRRRGQEARLRCSPMKGHSHVYWYRQLPEEGLKFMVYLQKENIIDESGMPKERFSAEFPKEGPSILRIQQVVRGDSAAYFCASSPELERAFEQYFGPGTRLTVT.

Note on this clonotype: The germline gene is not matched at one end of the junction; a read error may be the cause. The chain combines TRBV12-3 or TRBV12-4 with TRBJ2-7; D may be TRBD1 or TRBD2 (5 bases each). The CDR3 spans 14 residues. The CDR3 nucleotides read TGTGCCAGCAGTTTTCAGGGAGATTCCGGGACCCCTGGATTC. Translating gives CASSFQGDSGTPGF.

This rearrangement joins TRBV30 to TRBJ1-2; 11 positions match TRBD1. With V trimmed by 5 bases and J by 6 bases, 2 bases remained unmatched. The CDR3 extends over 12 amino acids. Germline V gives CDR1 GTSNPN, CDR2 SVGIG (reference sequence). The CDR3 spells CAWGTGGDGYTF. The CDR3 DNA follows: TGTGCCTGGGGGACAGGGGGAGATGGCTACACCTTC. Drawing the rest from reference TRBV30 and TRBJ1-2, the complete variable domain is SQTIHQWPATLVQPVGSPLSLECTVEGTSNPNLYWYRQAAGRGLQLLFYSVGIGQISSEVPQNLSASRPQDRQFILSSKKLLLSDSGFYLCAWGTGGDGYTFGSGTRLTVV.

The chain employs TRBV15 and TRBJ2-3; 9 bases agree with TRBD1. CDR3 length: 16 amino acids. The germline V gene encodes CDR1 LNHNV and CDR2 YYDKDF (reference sequence). Trimming at V came to 2 bases and at J to 4 bases, leaving 7 bases not matched to a gene. In nucleotides, the CDR3 is TGTGCCACCAGCAGACCAATCCGACAGGGGGCAGATACGCAGTATTTT. This sequence encodes CATSRPIRQGADTQYF.

The chain joins TRBV30 to TRBJ1-1; 7 bases fit TRBD1. Trimming removed 5 bases from V and 4 bases from J; junction bases left unmatched: 1. Germline V CDR1 and CDR2: GTSNPN, SVGIG (reference sequence). The length of the CDR3 is 11 residues. The CDR3 sequence: CAWAGGTEAFF. The CDR3 DNA reads as TGTGCCTGGGCAGGGGGCACTGAAGCTTTCTTT.

V is TRBV4-1 and J is TRBJ2-7, with D possibly matching TRBD1 (6 bases). Germline V gene sequence: CDR1 MGHRA, CDR2 YSYEKL. The CDR3 consists of 14 residues. The ends were cut back, 3 bases at V and 3 bases at J, with 12 bases in the middle. This CDR3 reads CASSQGTRNYEQYF. The CDR3, as DNA: TGCGCCAGCAGCCAGGGGACACGGAACTACGAGCAGTACTTC.

The chain links TRBV13 to TRBJ2-3; 7 nucleotides line up with TRBD2. V lost 4 bases and J lost 2; bases outside the gene matches: 6. CDR3 length equals 15 residues. Germline values: CDR1 PRHDT, CDR2 FYEKMQ (reference sequence). In DNA, the CDR3 is TGTGCCAGCAGCTCACCGGGACTACACACAGATACGCAGTATTTT. Translation gives CASSSPGLHTDTQYF.

The V gene is TRBV28, the J gene TRBJ1-5; D is ambiguous. CDR1 and CDR2 (germline): MDHEN, SYDVKM. The ends were cut back, 2 bases at V and 1 base at J, with 6 bases in the middle. This CDR3 is built from 14 residues. The CDR3 sequence: CASSLLRSNQPQHF. The CDR3 DNA reads as TGTGCCAGCAGTTTACTCCGCAGCAATCAGCCCCAGCATTTT.

This chain uses TRBV20-1 with TRBJ1-2, with a tentative D call TRBD1 (5 bases). CDR1 is DFQATT and CDR2 is SNEGSKA in the germline V gene (reference sequence). Trimming removed 0 bases from V and 0 bases from J, with 8 bases in between. CDR3 length equals 14 residues. The CDR3 sequence is CSARDDRANYGYTF. In DNA form, the CDR3 reads TGCAGTGCTAGAGACGACAGAGCTAACTATGGCTACACCTTC.